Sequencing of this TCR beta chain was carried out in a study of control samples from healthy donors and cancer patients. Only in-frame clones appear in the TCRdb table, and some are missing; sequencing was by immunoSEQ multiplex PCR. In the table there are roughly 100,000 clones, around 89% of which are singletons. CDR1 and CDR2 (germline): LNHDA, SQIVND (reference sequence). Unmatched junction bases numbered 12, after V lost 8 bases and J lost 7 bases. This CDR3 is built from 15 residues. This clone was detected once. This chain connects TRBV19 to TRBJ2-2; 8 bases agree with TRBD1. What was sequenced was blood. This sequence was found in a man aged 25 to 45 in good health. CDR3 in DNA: TGTGCCAGTGGCCACACAGGGGGAACTGGCGGGGAGCTGTTTTTT. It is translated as CASGHTGGTGGELFF.